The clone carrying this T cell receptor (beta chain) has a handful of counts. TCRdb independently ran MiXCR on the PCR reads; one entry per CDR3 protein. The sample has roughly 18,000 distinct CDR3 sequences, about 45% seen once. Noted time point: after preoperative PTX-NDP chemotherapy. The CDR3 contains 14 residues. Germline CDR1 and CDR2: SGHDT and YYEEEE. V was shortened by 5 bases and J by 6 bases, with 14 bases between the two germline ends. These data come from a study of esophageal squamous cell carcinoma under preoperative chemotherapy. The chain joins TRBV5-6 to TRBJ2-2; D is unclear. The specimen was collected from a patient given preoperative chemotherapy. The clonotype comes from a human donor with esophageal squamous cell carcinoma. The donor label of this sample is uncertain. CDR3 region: CASSFVGLAGELFF. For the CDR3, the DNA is TGTGCCAGCAGTTTTGTCGGTCTAGCCGGGGAGCTGTTTTTT. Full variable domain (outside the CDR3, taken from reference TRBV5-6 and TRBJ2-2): DAGVTQSPTHLIKTRGQQVTLRCSPKSGHDTVSWYQQALGQGPQFIFQYYEEEERQRGNFPDRFSGHQFPNYSSELNVNALLLGDSALYLCASSFVGLAGELFFGEGSRLTVL.